A selection of T cell receptor beta chains follows, all from one sample in a study of preoperative IRX-2 immunotherapy in early breast cancer. TCRdb's table, derived via immunoSEQ multiplex PCR, lists solely in-frame clones and lacks some. The sample yields around 30,000 clones, 65% to 85% seen once. This specimen was taken from a patient treated with IRX-2 immunotherapy. The receptor set was obtained from a human donor with breast cancer. The CDR3 runs from the conserved cysteine through the conserved F or W. Each record gives: J gene, V gene, D gene, CDR3 protein. A D gene is named only where the DNA matches it firmly.

TRBJ1-4,TRBV19,NA,CASSNLAGPSNEKLFF
TRBJ2-4,TRBV6-7,TRBD2,CASSWTSGDIQYF
TRBJ1-1,TRBV10-3,NA,CAISEPGQTNTEAFF
TRBJ2-3,TRBV11-3,NA,CASSLAAGANTDTQYF
TRBJ2-7,TRBV1,NA,CASSQDRGGRQYF
TRBJ2-1,TRBV6-8,TRBD2,CASEVGGPYNEQFF
TRBJ1-1,TRBV10-1,NA,CASKRWGLLNTEAFF
TRBJ1-1,TRBV19,NA,CASSISPGSSVLGTFF
TRBJ1-6,TRBV6-7,NA,CASSYFQGSYNSPLHF
TRBJ1-6,TRBV30,NA,CAWSPGINSPLHF
TRBJ2-5,TRBV12-2,NA,CASRSIPGTSGVLQETQYF
TRBJ2-7,TRBV15,TRBD1,CATSSGTGGLEQYF
TRBJ2-5,TRBV28,NA,CTSSLRGAKETQYF
TRBJ1-5,TRBV6-8,NA,CASSYGGGQGQPQHF
TRBJ2-3,TRBV6-8,TRBD2,CAHGLAGGTQYF
TRBJ2-2,TRBV7-1,NA,CASSLDRPNTGELFF
TRBJ1-4,TRBV19,NA,CASSIQIGTKFTGGEKLFF
TRBJ2-1,TRBV6-8,NA,CASSPRGRSEQFF
TRBJ1-2,TRBV29-1,NA,CSVGFGGSHGYTF
TRBJ2-3,TRBV11-3,TRBD2,CASRILGREVPDTQYF
TRBJ2-1,TRBV11-3,TRBD2,CASSLLAGGASDEQFF
TRBJ2-1,TRBV7-1,NA,CASSVAGYNEQFF
TRBJ1-1,TRBV11-3,NA,CASSLRGRGTEAFF
TRBJ1-1,TRBV29-1,NA,CSVVGSVTEAFF
TRBJ2-1,TRBV14,NA,CASSQERAGIYNEQFF
TRBJ1-2,TRBV9,NA,CASSRQAQEDGYGYTF
TRBJ1-4,TRBV23-1,NA,CASSQDPRATNEKLFF
TRBJ1-2,TRBV6-8,NA,CASSDGWYGYTF
TRBJ1-1,TRBV7-7,NA,CASSTRTENTEAFF
TRBJ1-5,TRBV7-1,NA,CASSHRGWNQPQHF
TRBJ1-2,TRBV6-8,NA,CASRRQASRGYGYTF
TRBJ2-3,TRBV6-8,NA,CASSYSPTGYGTDTQYF
TRBJ1-1,TRBV7-4,NA,CASSRSLAGQYAEAFF
TRBJ1-3,TRBV6-4,NA,CAISNSGNTIYF
TRBJ1-6,TRBV28,NA,CASSLWGSNSPLHF
TRBJ1-1,TRBV11-3,NA,CASSLGRGRTEAFF
TRBJ2-6,TRBV11-3,NA,CASSPPGAVKFNVLTF
TRBJ2-1,TRBV28,NA,CASSSPPLVWYEQFF
TRBJ2-7,TRBV6-8,NA,CASETRVSYEQYF
TRBJ1-1,TRBV11-3,NA,CASSLRGDHTEAFF
TRBJ2-6,TRBV15,NA,CATSRDPSGANVLTF
TRBJ1-6,TRBV7-6,NA,CASSPAQGNSPLHF
TRBJ1-2,TRBV5-1,TRBD1,CASSFRDRGSGYTF
TRBJ2-3,TRBV6-8,NA,CASIRRGYSTDTQYF
TRBJ2-7,TRBV19,TRBD1,CASSLRDRGRKDEQYF